The 20 T cell receptor beta chains in this list originate from one sample, sequenced in a study of identical twins. TCRdb re-derived calls from the 5' RACE reads in MiXCR, one entry per CDR3 protein. The sample gives 300,000 to 400,000 distinct CDR3 sequences, about 10% of which show up once; roughly 9% is in the top ten. The sequencing input was naive T cells sorted from blood. Every receptor here comes from a woman between 50 and 59 years old in good health.

This chain links TRBV5-1 with TRBJ2-3; a weak D match, TRBD2 (5 bases). This CDR3 region has 15 residues. In germline, CDR1 is SGHRS, CDR2 YFSETQ. V lost 1 base, J lost 2 bases, and 11 bases lay in between. The CDR3 region is CASSLFDYITDTQYF. The DNA of the CDR3 is TGCGCCAGCAGCTTGTTTGACTACATCACAGATACGCAGTATTTT.

This clonotype was counted a few times. This chain connects TRBV7-2 to TRBJ1-2, with 7 bases that match TRBD1. Looked up from germline, CDR1 is SGHTA and CDR2 is FQGNSA. V shed 5 bases, J shed 1 base, and the junction held 13 bases outside the gene matches. CDR3 length: 17 amino acids. This CDR3 reads CASSPGGATPFNYGYTF. The CDR3 DNA is TGTGCCAGCAGCCCAGGGGGGGCCACTCCTTTTAACTATGGCTACACCTTC.

This clonotype was detected many times. The gene calls are TRBV6-5 and TRBJ2-6; possible D gene TRBD2, 5 bases. Per the germline V gene, CDR1 is MNHEY and CDR2 is SVGAGI. V gave up 0 bases and J gave up 0 bases, with 12 bases separating them. The CDR3 extends over 18 amino acids. The DNA for the CDR3 is TGTGCCAGCAGTTACTCGGCGGGTTATCGCTCTGGGGCCAACGTCCTGACTTTC. Translating it yields CASSYSAGYRSGANVLTF.

This clonotype was observed many times. The J gene is TRBJ1-2, the V gene TRBV29-1; D is ambiguous. The CDR3 contains 13 residues. The germline V gene has CDR1 SQVTM and CDR2 ANQGSEA. V lost 4 bases and J lost 0, with 9 bases in between. CDR3 residues: CSVAGLPNYGYTF. As DNA, the CDR3 is TGCAGCGTTGCAGGACTCCCTAACTATGGCTACACCTTC.

The chain joins TRBV5-1 to TRBJ2-5, with D perhaps TRBD2 (6 bases). CDR1 is SGHRS, CDR2 YFSETQ, per germline. Trimming took off 0 bases at V and 7 bases at J, with 19 bases between the two ends. The CDR3 covers 16 residues. CDR3 residues: CASSLASGRSARTQYF. CDR3 bases: TGCGCCAGCAGCTTGGCCTCGGGGAGGTCTGCGCGGACCCAGTACTTC.

This clonotype was recorded many times. The chain combines TRBV2 with TRBJ1-1; D is perhaps TRBD1 (6 bases). V dropped 10 bases and J dropped 0 bases, with 18 bases sitting between them. Germline CDR1 and CDR2: SNHLY and FYNNEI. The CDR3 runs to 15 residues. CDR3 nucleotide sequence: TGTGCCATCCTTCTAGCGGGACAAATGAACACTGAAGCTTTCTTT. Encoded protein: CAILLAGQMNTEAFF.

This clonotype was found a few times. The chain joins TRBV19 to TRBJ2-5; 11 bases match TRBD2. Germline CDR1 LNHDA, CDR2 SQIVND (reference sequence). The CDR3 spans 15 residues. The J segment lost 4 bases and the V segment lost 3 bases, leaving 4 bases of the junction unmatched. In DNA form, the CDR3 reads TGTGCCAGTAGTATGGGACTAGCGGTGCCAGAGACCCAGTACTTC. Protein: CASSMGLAVPETQYF.

The V and J genes are TRBV20-1 and TRBJ2-1; 8 bases fit TRBD1. V lost 4 bases, J lost 4 bases, and 6 bases stayed unmatched. Germline CDR1 reads DFQATT; CDR2 reads SNEGSKA (reference sequence). The CDR3 loop spans 14 amino acids. Here the CDR3 DNA reads TGCAGTGCTATAAGGCAGGGGGCTTACAATGAGCAGTTCTTC. Translation gives CSAIRQGAYNEQFF.

The chain carries TRBV12-3 or TRBV12-4 and TRBJ2-7, with a possible D match to TRBD2 (5 bases). V was trimmed by 6 bases and J by 1 base, leaving 13 bases between them. This CDR3 comprises 14 residues. The CDR3 bases are TGTGCCAGCAGGCACCTCCGGAGGTCCTACGAGCAGTACGTC. This codes for CASRHLRRSYEQYV.

This clonotype was found a few times. The J gene is TRBJ2-7, the V gene TRBV7-8; 9 bases line up with TRBD1. The V gene end was trimmed by 0 bases and the J gene end by 3 bases; junction bases not matched to a gene: 3. The CDR3 covers 15 residues. From germline, CDR1 is SGHVS and CDR2 FQNEAQ. In DNA, the CDR3 is TGTGCCAGCAGCTTAGCTAAGGGACAGGGCTACGAGCAGTACTTC. It yields the protein CASSLAKGQGYEQYF.

V usage is TRBV5-1 and J usage is TRBJ2-3, with 8 bases lining up with TRBD2. V shed 7 bases, J shed 4 bases, and the junction held 11 bases outside the gene matches. This CDR3 is 15 amino acids long. The germline gives CDR1 SGHRS, CDR2 YFSETQ. Here the CDR3 reads CASAGGSGTPDTQYF. The CDR3 region has the DNA TGCGCCAGCGCTGGGGGTAGCGGGACTCCAGATACGCAGTATTTT.

This clonotype was found a few times. The rearrangement uses TRBV7-3 and TRBJ2-3; D not certain. In germline, CDR1 is SGHTA, CDR2 FQGTGA. The V gene lost 0 bases and the J gene lost 0 bases, with 7 bases spanning the gap. The CDR3 extends over 15 amino acids. The CDR3 protein is CASSLTGSSTDTQYF. In DNA form, the CDR3 reads TGTGCCAGCAGCTTAACGGGCAGTAGCACAGATACGCAGTATTTT. Combining the CDR3 with reference TRBV7-3 and TRBJ2-3 gives the whole variable domain GAGVSQTPSNKVTEKGKYVELRCDPISGHTALYWYRQSLGQGPEFLIYFQGTGAADDSGLPNDRFFAVRPEGSVSTLKIQRTERGDSAVYLCASSLTGSSTDTQYFGPGTRLTVL.

The rearrangement joins TRBV5-1 to TRBJ2-1, with D possibly matching TRBD2 (5 bases). V gave up 4 bases and J gave up 3 bases, with 11 bases separating them. Germline values: CDR1 SGHRS, CDR2 YFSETQ. This CDR3 is built from 14 residues. CDR3 coding DNA: TGCGCCAGCAGCGTAGGAGGAGACTACAATGAGCAGTTCTTC. It encodes CASSVGGDYNEQFF. Together with reference TRBV5-1 and TRBJ2-1, the CDR3 gives the full variable domain: KAGVTQTPRYLIKTRGQQVTLSCSPISGHRSVSWYQQTPGQGLQFLFEYFSETQRNKGNFPGRFSGRQFSNSRSEMNVSTLELGDSALYLCASSVGGDYNEQFFGPGTRLTVL.

The chain joins TRBV10-3 to TRBJ2-7, with 10 positions matching TRBD1. The V gene's germline CDR1 is ENHRY and CDR2 SYGVKD. The CDR3 consists of 14 residues. Germline trimming cut 11 bases from V and 7 bases from J; bases unmatched to any gene: 14. CDR3 nucleotides: TGTGCCTCGAGGACCGGGACAGGGGTGGGGGAGCAGTACTTC. Protein sequence: CASRTGTGVGEQYF.

This chain connects TRBV18 to TRBJ2-1, with TRBD1 matching over 8 bases. This CDR3 is 15 amino acids long. Losses at the gene ends were 3 bases for V and 10 bases for J; bases not matched to a gene: 11. Per the germline V gene, CDR1 is KGHSH and CDR2 is LQKENI. The CDR3 spells CASSPWGQDRREQFF. DNA for the CDR3: TGTGCCAGCTCACCTTGGGGACAGGACCGACGGGAGCAGTTCTTC.

This sequence joins TRBV5-1 and TRBJ2-3, with D perhaps matching TRBD2 (6 bases). The CDR3 is made up of 16 amino acids. Germline V gene data show CDR1 as SGHRS and CDR2 as YFSETQ. V was pared by 4 bases and J by 5 bases, with 20 bases between. The CDR3 bases are TGCGCCAGCAGCCCCGACCCTAGCGAACGGGGAGATACGCAGTATTTT. This gives the protein CASSPDPSERGDTQYF. Together with reference TRBV5-1 and TRBJ2-3, the CDR3 gives the full variable domain: KAGVTQTPRYLIKTRGQQVTLSCSPISGHRSVSWYQQTPGQGLQFLFEYFSETQRNKGNFPGRFSGRQFSNSRSEMNVSTLELGDSALYLCASSPDPSERGDTQYFGPGTRLTVL.

Ten or more counts support this clonotype. The rearrangement uses TRBV12-3 or TRBV12-4 and TRBJ2-5; D remains ambiguous. V was clipped by 2 bases and J by 5 bases, with 3 bases between them. There are 11 residues in the CDR3. The CDR3 loop is CASSLFETQYF. In DNA form, the CDR3 reads TGTGCCAGCAGTTTATTCGAGACCCAGTACTTC.

This clonotype has ten or more counts. The chain joins TRBV7-8 to TRBJ2-2; possibly TRBD2 for D (6 bases). The V and J ends lost 4 bases and 2 bases respectively, with 8 bases between them. CDR1 is SGHVS and CDR2 is FQNEAQ in the germline V gene. The CDR3 is 14 residues long. The CDR3 nucleotides are TGTGCCAGCAGCTCGGGAGACAACACCGGGGAGCTGTTTTTT. This sequence encodes CASSSGDNTGELFF.

This clonotype has only a few counts. The rearrangement joins TRBV10-3 to TRBJ2-7; 14 bases line up with TRBD2. J gave up 3 bases and V 5 bases, and 3 bases lay outside the gene matches. Germline V lookup: CDR1 ENHRY, CDR2 SYGVKD. The CDR3 extends over 15 amino acids. The CDR3 DNA is TGTGCCATCAGTTCCGGGACTAGCGGGAGCTACGAGCAGTACGTC. Its protein is CAISSGTSGSYEQYV.

This clonotype has ten or more counts. This chain connects TRBV12-3 or TRBV12-4 to TRBJ1-2, with D perhaps matching TRBD1 (6 bases). V lost 1 base and J 7 bases, leaving 13 bases between the germline ends. This CDR3 has 14 amino acids. The CDR3 DNA reads TGTGCCAGCAGTTTAGGTGGCAGGGGCGGTGGCTACACCTTC. Translation gives CASSLGGRGGGYTF.